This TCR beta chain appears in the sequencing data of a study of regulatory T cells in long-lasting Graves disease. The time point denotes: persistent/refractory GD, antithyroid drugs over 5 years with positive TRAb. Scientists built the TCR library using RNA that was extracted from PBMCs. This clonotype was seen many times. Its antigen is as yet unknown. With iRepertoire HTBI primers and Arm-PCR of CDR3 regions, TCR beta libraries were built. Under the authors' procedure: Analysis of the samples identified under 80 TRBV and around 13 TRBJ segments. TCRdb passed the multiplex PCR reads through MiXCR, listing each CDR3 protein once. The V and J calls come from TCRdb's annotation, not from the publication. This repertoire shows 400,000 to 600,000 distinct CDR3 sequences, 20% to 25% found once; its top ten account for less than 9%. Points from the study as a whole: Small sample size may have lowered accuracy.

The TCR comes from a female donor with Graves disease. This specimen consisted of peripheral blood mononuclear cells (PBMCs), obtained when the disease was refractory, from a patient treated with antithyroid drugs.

Written as DNA, the CDR3 is TGCAGTGCTAGAGATCGGACAGGCCCGATCCGGGAGACCCAGTACTTC. Amino acid sequence: CSARDRTGPIRETQYF. The V call is TRBV20-1, the J call TRBJ2-5, with TRBD1 identical over 7 bases. CDR1 is DFQATT and CDR2 is SNEGSKA in the germline V gene (reference sequence). The CDR3 consists of 16 residues. Losses at the gene ends were 0 bases for V and 5 bases for J; bases not matched to a gene: 12.